One TCR beta chain is described in this entry. Its target is not known. TCRdb's copy holds only in-frame clones and misses some; the assay was immunoSEQ multiplex PCR. In the table there are millions of clones, under 95% of which are singletons. These data belong to a study of shared clonotypes between healthy human individuals. Whole-study context: The study drew on a couple of women and a few men aged 18 to 49 as donors. Used for every donor were three CD4 naive, three CD4 memory, two CD8 naive and one CD8 memory plate. Regarding the study as a whole: The small donor group covered limited genetic and exposure diversity.

Only CD45RO-negative cells positively selected for CCR7 counted as naive CD8 cells, so terminally differentiated effector memory CD45RA+ cells were excluded. Germline V gene data show CDR1 as SEHNR and CDR2 as FQNEAQ (reference sequence). J lost 3 bases, V lost 5 bases, and 11 bases had no gene match. The CDR3 loop spans 16 amino acids. The chain recombines TRBV7-9 with TRBJ2-7; 9 bases fit TRBD2. Sequencing used naive CD8+ T cells from PBMCs. The sequence derives from a man between 18 and 29 years old in good health. Some clones in this sample may be carry-over from other donors' samples. The CDR3, as DNA: TGTGCCAGCAGCCTAACGCTAGCGGGAATTGTCTACGAGCAGTACTTC. Translation: CASSLTLAGIVYEQYF.